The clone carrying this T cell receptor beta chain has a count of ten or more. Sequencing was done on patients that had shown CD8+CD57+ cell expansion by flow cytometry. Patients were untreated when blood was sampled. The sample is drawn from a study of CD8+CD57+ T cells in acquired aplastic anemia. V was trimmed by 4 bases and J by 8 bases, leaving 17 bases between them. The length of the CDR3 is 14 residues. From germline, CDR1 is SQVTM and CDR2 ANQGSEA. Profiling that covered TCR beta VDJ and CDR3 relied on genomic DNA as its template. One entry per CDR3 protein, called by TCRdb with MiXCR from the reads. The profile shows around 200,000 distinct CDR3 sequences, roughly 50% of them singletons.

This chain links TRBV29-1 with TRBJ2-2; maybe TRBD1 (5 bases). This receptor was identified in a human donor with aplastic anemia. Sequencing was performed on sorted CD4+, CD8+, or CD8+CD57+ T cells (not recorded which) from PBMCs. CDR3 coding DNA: TGCAGCGTTGGGGCTGGGGCTAGTTTGGGGGAGCTGTTTTTT. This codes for CSVGAGASLGELFF.